The rows below give T cell receptor beta chains drawn from one sample of a study of blood T cell repertoires in COVID-19. The protocol was immunoSEQ multiplex PCR, while the TCRdb copy is restricted to in-frame clones and leaves out a portion. This sample has some 150,000 clones, with roughly 85% found just once. Source material: peripheral blood. The receptors here all came from a woman aged 55 to 70 with COVID-19, enrolled during active disease. Each CDR3 is given with its conserved first and last residue. D genes are given only for firm matches. Size tells how often a clone was seen (once, few, many) or the class of an expanded clone, and some rows leave it out.

CDR3 length: 14
D gene: TRBD1
V gene: TRBV18
J gene: TRBJ1-2
clone size: -
CDR3 protein: CASSPTGGAEGYTF
CDR3 DNA: TGTGCCAGCTCACCCACAGGGGGGGCTGAAGGCTACACCTTC

CDR3 length: 13
D gene: TRBD1
V gene: TRBV6-5
J gene: TRBJ1-2
clone size: -
CDR3 protein: CASGRQGSYGYTF
CDR3 DNA: TGTGCCAGCGGGAGACAGGGGAGCTATGGCTACACCTTC

CDR3 length: 17
D gene: -
V gene: TRBV5-1
J gene: TRBJ1-1
clone size: -
CDR3 protein: CASSLARRGTENTEAFF
CDR3 DNA: TGCGCCAGCAGCTTGGCCAGGAGGGGCACGGAGAACACTGAAGCTTTCTTT

CDR3 length: 14
D gene: TRBD1
V gene: TRBV3-1/TRBV3-2
J gene: TRBJ1-4
clone size: -
CDR3 protein: CASSLDRGNEKLFF
CDR3 DNA: TGTGCCAGCAGCCTTGACAGGGGGAATGAAAAACTGTTTTTT

CDR3 length: 10
D gene: -
V gene: TRBV19
J gene: TRBJ1-2
clone size: -
CDR3 protein: CASRLDGYTF
CDR3 DNA: TGTGCCAGTAGACTCGATGGCTACACCTTC

CDR3 length: 13
D gene: -
V gene: TRBV6-5
J gene: TRBJ1-1
clone size: -
CDR3 protein: CASSYQEDREAFF
CDR3 DNA: TGTGCCAGCAGTTACCAAGAAGACAGGGAAGCTTTCTTT

CDR3 length: 14
D gene: -
V gene: TRBV6-5
J gene: TRBJ2-7
clone size: once
CDR3 protein: CASSYSQGSYEQYF
CDR3 DNA: TGTGCCAGCAGTTACTCGCAGGGTTCCTACGAGCAGTACTTC

CDR3 length: 13
D gene: TRBD1
V gene: TRBV29-1
J gene: TRBJ2-7
clone size: -
CDR3 protein: CSVPGQGPYEQYF
CDR3 DNA: TGCAGCGTTCCGGGACAGGGACCCTACGAGCAGTACTTC

CDR3 length: 13
D gene: -
V gene: TRBV6-5
J gene: TRBJ1-2
clone size: -
CDR3 protein: CASTEEGRNGYTF
CDR3 DNA: TGTGCCAGCACCGAGGAGGGAAGGAACGGCTACACCTTC

CDR3 length: 19
D gene: TRBD1
V gene: TRBV7-9
J gene: TRBJ1-3
clone size: -
CDR3 protein: CASNLRPLGTDDSGNTIYF
CDR3 DNA: TGTGCCAGCAACTTGCGACCTCTCGGGACAGACGACTCTGGAAACACCATATATTTT

CDR3 length: 13
D gene: -
V gene: TRBV29-1
J gene: TRBJ2-2
clone size: -
CDR3 protein: CSVVWSSTGELFF
CDR3 DNA: TGCAGCGTTGTTTGGTCGAGCACCGGGGAGCTGTTTTTT

CDR3 length: 14
D gene: TRBD1
V gene: TRBV6-5
J gene: TRBJ1-6
clone size: -
CDR3 protein: CASKLGQGISPLHF
CDR3 DNA: TGTGCCAGTAAATTGGGACAGGGGATTTCACCCCTCCACTTT

CDR3 length: 13
D gene: TRBD1
V gene: TRBV27
J gene: TRBJ2-1
clone size: few
CDR3 protein: CASSWGQANEQFF
CDR3 DNA: TGTGCCAGCAGTTGGGGACAGGCCAATGAGCAGTTCTTC

CDR3 length: 15
D gene: -
V gene: TRBV5-6
J gene: TRBJ1-5
clone size: -
CDR3 protein: CASSLLNNPNQPQHF
CDR3 DNA: TGTGCCAGCAGCTTGCTCAACAACCCCAATCAGCCCCAGCATTTT

CDR3 length: 15
D gene: TRBD2
V gene: TRBV29-1
J gene: TRBJ2-3
clone size: -
CDR3 protein: CSVEDRGGYTDTQYF
CDR3 DNA: TGCAGCGTTGAAGATCGCGGGGGGTACACAGATACGCAGTATTTT

CDR3 length: 14
D gene: -
V gene: TRBV6-5
J gene: TRBJ1-5
clone size: -
CDR3 protein: CASRGQNSNQPQHF
CDR3 DNA: TGTGCCAGCAGGGGACAAAATAGCAATCAGCCCCAGCATTTT

CDR3 length: 13
D gene: TRBD1
V gene: TRBV30
J gene: TRBJ1-6
clone size: -
CDR3 protein: CACGTGDNSPLHF
CDR3 DNA: TGTGCCTGCGGGACAGGGGATAATTCACCCCTCCACTTT

CDR3 length: 15
D gene: TRBD1
V gene: TRBV2
J gene: TRBJ2-7
clone size: -
CDR3 protein: CASSETPGQIYEQYF
CDR3 DNA: TGTGCCAGCAGCGAGACACCGGGACAGATCTACGAGCAGTACTTC

CDR3 length: 15
D gene: TRBD1
V gene: TRBV5-6
J gene: TRBJ2-7
clone size: -
CDR3 protein: CASSSRDRVNYEQYF
CDR3 DNA: TGTGCCAGCAGCTCCCGGGACAGGGTTAACTACGAGCAGTACTTC

CDR3 length: 15
D gene: -
V gene: TRBV18
J gene: TRBJ1-2
clone size: -
CDR3 protein: CASSPAEINAYGYTF
CDR3 DNA: TGTGCCAGCTCACCAGCAGAAATAAACGCATATGGCTACACCTTC

CDR3 length: 12
D gene: -
V gene: TRBV7-9
J gene: TRBJ1-3
clone size: -
CDR3 protein: CASSPSGNTIYF
CDR3 DNA: TGTGCCAGCAGCCCGTCGGGAAACACCATATATTTT

CDR3 length: 14
D gene: TRBD1
V gene: TRBV6-2/TRBV6-3
J gene: TRBJ2-7
clone size: -
CDR3 protein: CASSLRQGSDEQYF
CDR3 DNA: TGTGCCAGCAGTCTGAGACAGGGATCCGACGAGCAGTACTTC

CDR3 length: 16
D gene: TRBD1
V gene: TRBV7-8
J gene: TRBJ1-2
clone size: -
CDR3 protein: CASSLNGQGGIYGYTF
CDR3 DNA: TGTGCCAGCAGCTTAAACGGACAGGGGGGAATCTATGGCTACACCTTC